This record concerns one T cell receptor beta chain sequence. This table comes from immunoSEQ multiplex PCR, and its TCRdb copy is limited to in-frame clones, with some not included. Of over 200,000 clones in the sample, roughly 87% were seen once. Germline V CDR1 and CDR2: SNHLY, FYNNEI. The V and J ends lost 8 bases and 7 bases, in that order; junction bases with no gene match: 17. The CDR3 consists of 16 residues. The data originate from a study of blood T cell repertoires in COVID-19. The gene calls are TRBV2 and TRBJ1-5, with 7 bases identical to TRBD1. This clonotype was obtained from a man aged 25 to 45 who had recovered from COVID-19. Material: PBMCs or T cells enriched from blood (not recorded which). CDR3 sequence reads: CASGRFSGTVKQPQHF. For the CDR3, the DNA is TGTGCCAGCGGCCGGTTCTCGGGGACAGTAAAACAGCCCCAGCATTTT.